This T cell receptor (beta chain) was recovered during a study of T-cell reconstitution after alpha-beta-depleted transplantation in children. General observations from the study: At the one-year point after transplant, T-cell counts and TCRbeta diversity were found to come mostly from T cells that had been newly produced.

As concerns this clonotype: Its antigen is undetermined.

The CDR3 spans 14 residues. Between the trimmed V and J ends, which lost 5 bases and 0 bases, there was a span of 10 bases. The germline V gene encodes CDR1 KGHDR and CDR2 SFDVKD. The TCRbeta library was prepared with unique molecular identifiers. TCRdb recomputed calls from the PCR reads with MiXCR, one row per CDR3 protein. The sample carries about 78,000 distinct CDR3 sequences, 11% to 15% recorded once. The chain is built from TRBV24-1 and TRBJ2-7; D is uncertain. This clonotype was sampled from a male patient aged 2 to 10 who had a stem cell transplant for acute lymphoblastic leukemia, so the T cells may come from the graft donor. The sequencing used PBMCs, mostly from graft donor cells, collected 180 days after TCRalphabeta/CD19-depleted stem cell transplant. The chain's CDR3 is CATSARTNSYEQYF. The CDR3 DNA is TGTGCCACCAGTGCCCGCACCAACTCCTACGAGCAGTACTTC.